The sequence of this T cell receptor (beta chain) was determined in a study of beta chain features in type 1 diabetes. Sequencing targeted expressed TCRB transcripts, as all isolated RNA had been reverse transcribed. Profiled with immunoSEQ multiplex PCR; TCRdb holds only in-frame clones, not every one. The table records hundreds of thousands of clones, 11% of them present only once. The CDR3 is 14 amino acids. Germline CDR1 and CDR2: SNHLY and FYNNEI. V was shortened by 4 bases and J by 9 bases, with 16 bases between the two germline ends. This receptor was taken from a woman in her thirties in good health. Sequences were obtained from naive CD4+ T cells from blood. The chain joins TRBV2 to TRBJ2-1; a possible D gene is TRBD2 (5 bases). The chain's CDR3 is CASSGSFGNGEQFF. CDR3 DNA: TGTGCCAGCAGTGGATCCTTCGGGAATGGTGAGCAGTTCTTC.